The entry below describes one T cell receptor beta chain. Using immunoSEQ multiplex PCR, the repertoire was profiled, and TCRdb retains in-frame clones only, with some absent. The table lists 950,000 to 1,100,000 clones, approximately 78% of them singletons, with roughly 0.57% in the top ten. The data were taken from a study of shared clonotypes between healthy human individuals. The CDR3 consists of 19 residues. The V gene's germline CDR1 is SGDLS and CDR2 YYNGEE. V lost 0 bases, J lost 0 bases, and 5 bases stayed unmatched. Material: memory CD4+ T cells from PBMCs. Specified subset: CD45RA-negative fraction. The origin of this receptor is a man between 18 and 35 years old in good health. Some clones in this sample may be carry-over from other donors' samples. This rearrangement joins TRBV9 to TRBJ2-3; 15 bases fit TRBD2. CDR3 in amino acids: CASSVAGTSGRMSTDTQYF. CDR3 sequence (DNA): TGTGCCAGCAGCGTAGCAGGGACTAGCGGGAGGATGAGCACAGATACGCAGTATTTT.